In its sample, the clone carrying this T cell receptor (beta chain) was seen a few times. Its matching antigen is unknown. With 2 bases clipped from V and 8 bases from J, the junction kept 7 bases outside the gene matches. This CDR3 has 15 amino acids. Per germline, CDR1 MNHNY and CDR2 SVGAGI (reference sequence). The source of the sample is a study of cytomegalovirus exposure and HLA in healthy donors. Primers included in the PCR were 60 Vbeta and 13 Jbeta primers. The data were produced by immunoSEQ multiplex PCR, yet TCRdb's version contains in-frame clones alone and is incomplete. The repertoire includes some 180,000 clones, roughly 8.7% of them detected once, and 1% to 1.5% sits in the top ten. General study results and limits: With later analysis, a missense DCLRE1C variant became linked to TCR beta V- and J-gene trimming. The number of N-insertions in an Asian-associated ancestry cluster was reportedly below the approximately 680-donor mean in a later analysis. Later analysis found that TCR beta chains associated with HLA were more clonally expanded than other, equally common chains.

Material for sequencing was PBMCs. The sequence came from a woman in her twenties or thirties in good health and CMV-seropositive. The rearrangement joins TRBV6-6 to TRBJ1-4; 8 bases are a match to TRBD1. The CDR3 DNA follows: TGTGCCAGCAGTTACGGGCAGGGGGCAGGCGAAAAACTGTTTTTT. Translating it yields CASSYGQGAGEKLFF.